A single sample gave rise to the 2 T cell receptor beta chains below, sequenced in a study of cytomegalovirus exposure and HLA in healthy donors. The PCR ran on 60 Vbeta and 13 Jbeta primers. Sequencing was performed with immunoSEQ multiplex PCR; in TCRdb, only in-frame clones are kept and a portion is missing. This table holds over 75,000 clones, about 75% found once. Sequencing was performed on PBMCs. These receptors all come from a female donor in good health and CMV-seronegative.

The V call is TRBV28, the J call TRBJ2-5, with D maybe TRBD1 (5 bases). The ends were cut back, 1 base at V and 1 base at J, with 7 bases in the middle. Germline V gene data show CDR1 as MDHEN and CDR2 as SYDVKM. The CDR3 is 14 amino acids. Written as DNA, the CDR3 is TGTGCCAGCAGTTTATATAGGGGCCAAGAGACCCAGTACTTC. This gives the protein CASSLYRGQETQYF.

The chain employs TRBV5-1 and TRBJ1-3; 8 bases match TRBD1. The CDR3 spans 15 residues. Germline CDR1 and CDR2: SGHRS and YFSETQ. J lost 6 bases, V lost 2 bases, and 7 bases had no gene match. CDR3: CASSFSGQGQNTIYF. The CDR3 DNA follows: TGCGCCAGCAGCTTTAGTGGACAGGGACAAAACACCATATATTTT.